This TCR beta chain was sequenced in a study of patients and donors after allogeneic stem cell transplantation. CDR3 length equals 13 residues. The V gene end was trimmed by 6 bases and the J gene end by 5 bases; junction bases not matched to a gene: 8. Germline V gene lookup returns CDR1 SQVTM and CDR2 ANQGSEA. TCRdb reprocessed the RT-PCR reads with MiXCR, giving one entry per CDR3 protein. The table lists about 39,000 distinct CDR3 sequences, more than 30% of them singletons. The rearrangement links TRBV29-1 to TRBJ2-7; 9 bases are a match to TRBD1. Specimen: blood, either unsorted or a sorted T cell fraction (not recorded which). This TCR was sampled from a human donor who was either an allogeneic HSCT recipient or a stem cell or donor lymphocyte infusion donor (not recorded which). It is not recorded whose cells these are; they may come from a transplant donor. The CDR3 nucleotides are TGCAGCGTCTCGGGACAGGGATCAGACGAGCAGTACTTC. Protein: CSVSGQGSDEQYF.